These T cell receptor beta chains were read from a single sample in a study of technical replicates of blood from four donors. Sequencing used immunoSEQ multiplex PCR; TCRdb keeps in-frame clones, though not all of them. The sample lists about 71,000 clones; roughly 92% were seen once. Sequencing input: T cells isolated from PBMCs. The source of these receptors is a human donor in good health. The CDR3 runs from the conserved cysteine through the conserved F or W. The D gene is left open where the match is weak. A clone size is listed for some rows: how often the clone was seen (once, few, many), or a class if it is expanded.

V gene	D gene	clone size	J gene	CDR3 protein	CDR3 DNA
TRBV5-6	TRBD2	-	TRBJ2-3	CASTLVASGRLGTDTQYF	TGTGCCAGCACCCTGGTGGCTAGCGGGAGATTAGGCACAGATACGCAGTATTTT
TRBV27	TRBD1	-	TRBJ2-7	CASRGQGIDEQYF	TGTGCCAGCAGGGGACAGGGTATCGACGAGCAGTACTTC
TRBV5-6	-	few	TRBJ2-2	CASSAGLVGELFF	TGTGCCAGCAGCGCCGGACTGGTCGGGGAGCTGTTTTTT
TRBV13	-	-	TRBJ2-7	CASSPSATYEQYF	TGTGCCAGCAGCCCTAGCGCCACCTACGAGCAGTACTTC
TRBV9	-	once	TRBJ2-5	CASSGAGQETQYF	TGTGCCAGCAGCGGGGCCGGACAAGAGACCCAGTACTTC
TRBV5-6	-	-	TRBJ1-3	CASSFQQGDTIYF	TGTGCCAGCAGCTTCCAACAGGGCGACACCATATATTTT
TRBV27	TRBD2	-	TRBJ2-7	CASSLSGRGSYEQYF	TGTGCCAGCAGCCTTAGCGGGAGAGGTAGTTACGAGCAGTACTTC
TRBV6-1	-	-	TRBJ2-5	CASSEAWAQETQYF	TGTGCCAGCAGTGAAGCGTGGGCCCAAGAGACCCAGTACTTC
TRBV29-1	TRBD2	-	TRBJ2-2	CSVGTSGSNTGELFF	TGCAGCGTTGGGACTAGCGGGTCGAACACCGGGGAGCTGTTTTTT
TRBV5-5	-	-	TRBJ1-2	CASSVSTGRSNYGYTF	TGTGCCAGCAGCGTCTCCACAGGACGGAGTAACTATGGCTACACCTTC
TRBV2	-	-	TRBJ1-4	CASSVPGLSNEKLFF	TGTGCCAGCAGTGTGCCCGGACTTTCTAATGAAAAACTGTTTTTT
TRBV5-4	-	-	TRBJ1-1	CASSSAGGLSTEAFF	TGTGCCAGCAGCTCAGCCGGTGGGCTTAGCACTGAAGCTTTCTTT
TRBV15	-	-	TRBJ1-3	CATSRDRLSGNTIYF	TGTGCCACCAGCAGAGATCGTCTTTCTGGAAACACCATATATTTT
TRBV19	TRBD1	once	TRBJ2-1	CASSIVPGTVNEQFF	TGTGCCAGTAGTATCGTTCCCGGGACAGTCAATGAGCAGTTCTTC
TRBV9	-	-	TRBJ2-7	CASSGDLQGPSYEQYF	TGTGCCAGCAGCGGAGACCTTCAGGGGCCGTCCTACGAGCAGTACTTC
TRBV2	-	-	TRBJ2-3	CASSLRDNTDTQYF	TGTGCCAGCAGTTTAAGGGACAACACAGATACGCAGTATTTT
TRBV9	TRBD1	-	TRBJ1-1	CASSVGDRGWVNTEAFF	TGTGCCAGCAGCGTAGGGGACAGGGGATGGGTGAACACTGAAGCTTTCTTT
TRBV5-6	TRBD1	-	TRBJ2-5	CASSFLGTGGETQYF	TGTGCCAGCAGCTTCCTCGGGACAGGGGGAGAGACCCAGTACTTC
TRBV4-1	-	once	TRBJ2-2	CASSQIADNTGELFF	TGCGCCAGCAGCCAAATAGCGGACAACACCGGGGAGCTGTTTTTT
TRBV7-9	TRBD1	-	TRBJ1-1	CASSLPDRGQNTEAFF	TGTGCCAGCAGCTTACCGGACAGGGGGCAAAACACTGAAGCTTTCTTT